This T cell receptor (beta chain) was profiled in a study of metastatic and nonmetastatic thyroid tumors. This clone is categorized as medium-sized. The germline gives CDR1 LNHDA, CDR2 SQIVND (reference sequence). The CDR3 totals 14 residues. V lost 5 bases, J lost 10 bases, and 19 bases lay in between. There were no patients who had received any treatment before thyroid surgery. TCRdb redid the clone calls on the PCR reads using MiXCR. The repertoire holds 25,000 to 30,000 clones, with roughly 26% as singletons. This rearrangement joins TRBV19 to TRBJ2-3; a possible D gene is TRBD2 (6 bases). This sequence originates from a female donor with papillary thyroid cancer or a benign thyroid nodule (not recorded which). Some clones in this sample may be carry-over from other donors' samples. Material: blood. CDR3 loop: CASSLSGYGGAQYF. CDR3 DNA: TGTGCCAGTAGTCTAAGCGGGTATGGGGGAGCGCAGTATTTT.